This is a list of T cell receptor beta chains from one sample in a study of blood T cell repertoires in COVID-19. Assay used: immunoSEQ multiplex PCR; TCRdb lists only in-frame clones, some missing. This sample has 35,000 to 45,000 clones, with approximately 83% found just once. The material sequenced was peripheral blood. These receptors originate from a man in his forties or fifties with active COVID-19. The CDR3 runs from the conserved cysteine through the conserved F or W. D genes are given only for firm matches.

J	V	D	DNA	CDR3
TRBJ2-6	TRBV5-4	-	TGTGCCAGCAGCTTGGGCTCTAGCTCTGGGGCCAACGTCCTGACTTTC	CASSLGSSSGANVLTF
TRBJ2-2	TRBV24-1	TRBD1	TGTGCCACCAGTGATTCTATACCTCGGGACAGGGCCGTCATCGGGGAGCTGTTTTTT	CATSDSIPRDRAVIGELFF
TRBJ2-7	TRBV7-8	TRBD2	TGTGCCAGCAGCCAGAGACTAGCGGGAGGGTACGAGCAGTACTTC	CASSQRLAGGYEQYF
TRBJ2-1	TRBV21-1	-	TGTGCCAGCAGGATGACGGGACGCGGGAGTGCCTACAATGAGCAGTTCTTC	CASRMTGRGSAYNEQFF
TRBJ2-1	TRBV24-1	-	TGTGCCACCAGTGATGAAGACAGGATGAGCGGTTGGTCCTACAATGAGCAGTTCTTC	CATSDEDRMSGWSYNEQFF
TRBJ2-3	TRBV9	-	TGTGCCAGCAGCGTAGCTGCCTCGGAGATCCAAAACACAGATACGCAGTATTTT	CASSVAASEIQNTDTQYF
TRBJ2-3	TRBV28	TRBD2	TGTGCCAGCAGTTTAGCGGGAGAGGGCGCAGATACGCAGTATTTT	CASSLAGEGADTQYF
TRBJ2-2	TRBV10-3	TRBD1	TGTGCCATCAGTGAGTCGTGGACAGGGGGCCACGGGGAGCTGTTTTTT	CAISESWTGGHGELFF
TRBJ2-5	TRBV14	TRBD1	TGTGCCAGCAGCCATTCCACAGGGGGGAGACAAGAGACCCAGTACTTC	CASSHSTGGRQETQYF
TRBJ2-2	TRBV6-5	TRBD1	TGTGCCAGCAGGCTGACAGGGCGGGCCGGGGAGCTGTTTTTT	CASRLTGRAGELFF